Presented here are 21 T cell receptor beta chains from one specimen sequenced in a study of blood T cell repertoires in COVID-19. The table came from immunoSEQ multiplex PCR; TCRdb's copy has only in-frame clones and leaves some out. The sample has under 200,000 clones, approximately 80% seen once; the top ten hold 9.1%. The sequencing input was peripheral blood. The receptors were sampled from a woman aged 80 or older with active or convalescent COVID-19.

The chain couples TRBV6-5 to TRBJ2-2; D might be TRBD2 (5 bases). Trimming took off 2 bases at V and 7 bases at J, with 8 bases between the two ends. This CDR3 contains 13 residues. Looked up from germline, CDR1 is MNHEY and CDR2 is SVGAGI. This chain's CDR3 is CASSYLTSGELFF. CDR3 DNA sequence: TGTGCCAGCAGTTACCTCACTAGCGGGGAGCTGTTTTTT.

The chain's CDR3 is CASESTENTEAFF. As DNA, the CDR3 is TGTGCCAGCGAATCTACAGAGAACACTGAAGCTTTCTTT. The gene calls are TRBV12-3 or TRBV12-4 and TRBJ1-1; D gene uncertain. Trimming took off 8 bases at V and 1 base at J, with 11 bases between the two ends. This CDR3 contains 13 residues.

The chain uses TRBV27 and TRBJ1-1; D call uncertain. This CDR3 has 14 amino acids. The V end was cut by 8 bases, the J end by 1 base, with 14 bases between. Per the germline V gene, CDR1 is MNHEY and CDR2 is SMNVEV (reference sequence). The CDR3 DNA reads as TGTGCCAGCCGCACGGTCGCGGGGAACACTGAAGCTTTCTTT. This codes for CASRTVAGNTEAFF.

The chain carries TRBV11-2 and TRBJ2-7, with no clear D. Germline V gene sequence: CDR1 SGHAT, CDR2 FQNNGV. V gave up 3 bases and J gave up 1 base, with 7 bases separating them. The CDR3 is 13 residues long. CDR3 sequence reads: CASSFVQSYEQYF. The CDR3 nucleotides are TGTGCCAGCAGCTTTGTACAGTCCTACGAGCAGTACTTC.

The chain is built from TRBV27 and TRBJ2-5; D not certain. Germline V gives CDR1 MNHEY, CDR2 SMNVEV (reference sequence). The V gene lost 3 bases and the J gene lost 5 bases, with 10 bases spanning the gap. The CDR3 loop spans 13 amino acids. CDR3 region: CASSFAAEETQYF. CDR3 bases: TGTGCCAGCAGTTTTGCGGCTGAGGAGACCCAGTACTTC.

V is TRBV4-3 and J is TRBJ2-7, with 9 bases lining up with TRBD2. The CDR3 length is 17 residues. V dropped 0 bases and J dropped 2; count of bases not matched to a gene: 8. The germline CDR1 and CDR2 sequences are LGHNA and YSLEER. CDR3 nucleotides: TGCGCCAGCAGCCAAGATCGTCTAGCGGGAACGACCTACGAGCAGTACTTC. This translates into CASSQDRLAGTTYEQYF.

The chain links TRBV11-2 to TRBJ2-7, with 8 bases matching TRBD1. The CDR3 loop spans 14 amino acids. V shed 4 bases, J shed 7 bases, and the junction held 9 bases outside the gene matches. CDR1 and CDR2 (germline): SGHAT, FQNNGV. CDR3 nucleotide sequence: TGTGCCAGCAGCTCCCAGACAGGGGTTGTGGAGCAGTACTTC. Protein sequence: CASSSQTGVVEQYF.

V and J are TRBV19 and TRBJ1-1; the D gene is possibly TRBD1 (5 bases). This CDR3 comprises 15 residues. CDR1 is LNHDA, CDR2 SQIVND, per germline (reference sequence). Trimming pared 5 bases from V and 5 bases from J, leaving 18 bases between. The CDR3 DNA is TGTGCCAGTAGTCGGCCCCCGGGGGATCATACTGAAGCTTTCTTT. This sequence encodes CASSRPPGDHTEAFF. The full variable domain, with the rest looked up from reference TRBV19 and TRBJ1-1, is DGGITQSPKYLFRKEGQNVTLSCEQNLNHDAMYWYRQDPGQGLRLIYYSQIVNDFQKGDIAEGYSVSREKKESFPLTVTSAQKNPTAFYLCASSRPPGDHTEAFFGQGTRLTVV.

V is TRBV5-1 and J is TRBJ2-3; a weak D match, TRBD1 (5 bases). The CDR3 has 14 residues. From germline, CDR1 is SGHRS and CDR2 YFSETQ. V lost 3 bases and J lost 14, with 22 bases in between. In DNA form, the CDR3 reads TGCGCCAGCAGCTCAGACAGTATGCTAGGTCAAGGGTATTTT. Its translation: CASSSDSMLGQGYF.

This chain connects TRBV19 to TRBJ1-2; the D is unclear. The CDR3 has 13 residues. Trimming removed 3 bases from V and 2 bases from J, with 7 bases in between. Looked up from germline, CDR1 is LNHDA and CDR2 is SQIVND (reference sequence). Here the CDR3 reads CASSMAVNYGYTF. The CDR3 DNA sequence: TGTGCCAGTAGTATGGCAGTAAACTATGGCTACACCTTC.

V and J are TRBV6-6 and TRBJ1-1, with TRBD1 as a possible D gene (6 bases). The ends were cut back, 6 bases at V and 0 bases at J, with 11 bases in the middle. Per the germline V gene, CDR1 is MNHNY and CDR2 is SVGAGI (reference sequence). CDR3 size: 14 residues. CDR3 amino acids: CASRRQALNTEAFF. The CDR3 region has the DNA TGTGCCAGCAGAAGACAGGCTTTGAACACTGAAGCTTTCTTT.

The rearrangement links TRBV7-8 to TRBJ2-1; 14 nucleotides match TRBD2. J gave up 7 bases and V 2 bases, and 7 bases lay outside the gene matches. Germline V gives CDR1 SGHVS, CDR2 FQNEAQ. The CDR3 has 17 residues. CDR3 region: CASSLSRLAGGPNEQFF. As DNA, the CDR3 is TGTGCCAGCAGCTTAAGTCGACTAGCGGGGGGGCCAAATGAGCAGTTCTTC.

The rearrangement links TRBV6-2 or TRBV6-3 to TRBJ1-1; D gene uncertain. CDR1 MNHEY and CDR2 SVGEGT come from the germline V gene. This CDR3 comprises 14 residues. The V and J ends lost 3 bases and 4 bases respectively, with 12 bases between them. CDR3 bases: TGTGCCAGCAGTTATGGAGAGCGAGGCACTGAAGCTTTCTTT. Translating it yields CASSYGERGTEAFF.

On this clone: One end of the junction does not line up with germline, which may come from a read error. The chain joins TRBV28 to TRBJ1-1; D unresolved. CDR1 and CDR2 from the germline V gene are MDHEN and SYDVKM. CDR3 length: 12 amino acids. The CDR3 nucleotides read TGTGCCAGCAGTTTGGTCGGTACTGGAGCTTTCTTT. Its translation: CASSLVGTGAFF.

The chain recombines TRBV4-2 with TRBJ1-1; 10 nucleotides match TRBD1. With 4 bases clipped from V and 4 bases from J, the junction kept 3 bases outside the gene matches. Germline CDR1 and CDR2: LGHNA and YNFKEQ. This CDR3 region has 14 residues. The CDR3 DNA sequence: TGTGCCAGCAGCCTAGGACAGGGGGTCACTGAAGCTTTCTTT. Its translation: CASSLGQGVTEAFF.

CDR3 DNA sequence: TGTGCCAGCAGTCCCCAGGGGGTGGGCACTGAAGCTTTCTTT. Its protein product is CASSPQGVGTEAFF. The J gene is TRBJ1-1, the V gene TRBV28; TRBD1 aligns across 7 bases. With 5 bases clipped from V and 4 bases from J, the junction kept 7 bases outside the gene matches. The CDR3 is 14 amino acids. The germline CDR1 and CDR2 sequences are MDHEN and SYDVKM.

The chain couples TRBV11-2 to TRBJ1-2, with a weak D call TRBD1 (6 bases). Germline assignment: CDR1 SGHAT and CDR2 FQNNGV. Trimming took off 5 bases at V and 4 bases at J, with 11 bases between the two ends. CDR3 length equals 13 residues. In DNA form, the CDR3 reads TGTGCCAGCAGCCCGGACAGCGTCTATGGCTACACCTTC. It specifies CASSPDSVYGYTF. The complete variable domain, with remaining parts taken from reference TRBV11-2 and TRBJ1-2, reads EAGVAQSPRYKIIEKRQSVAFWCNPISGHATLYWYQQILGQGPKLLIQFQNNGVVDDSQLPKDRFSAERLKGVDSTLKIQPAKLEDSAVYLCASSPDSVYGYTFGSGTRLTVV.

This clone was seen only once. V and J are TRBV10-3 and TRBJ1-6; possible D gene TRBD1, 6 bases. With 3 bases removed from V and 6 bases from J, the gap between germline ends came to 15 bases. CDR1 and CDR2 (germline): ENHRY, SYGVKD. The CDR3 is 16 residues long. The CDR3 sequence: CAISDKGVQSNSPLHF. In nucleotides, the CDR3 is TGTGCCATCAGTGATAAGGGGGTCCAGAGTAATTCACCCCTCCACTTT.

The chain is built from TRBV4-1 and TRBJ1-1; no clear D gene. CDR1 MGHRA and CDR2 YSYEKL come from the germline V gene. This CDR3 region has 17 residues. The V end lost 1 base, the J end lost 1 base, and 16 bases lay between the germline ends. CDR3 DNA sequence: TGCGCCAGCAGCCAAGGTCTCCGGGGAGGAAGGAACACTGAAGCTTTCTTT. Its protein product is CASSQGLRGGRNTEAFF.

This sequence joins TRBV19 and TRBJ1-2, with a weak D call TRBD1 (5 bases). V shed 7 bases and J shed 1 base, with 16 bases lying between them. The CDR3 length is 15 residues. Germline loops: CDR1 LNHDA, CDR2 SQIVND (reference sequence). The CDR3, as DNA: TGTGCCAGTAACCGAGACGGGGGGATTAACTATGGCTACACCTTC. This translates into CASNRDGGINYGYTF.

The table lists this clone with a few counts. This chain uses TRBV4-3 with TRBJ2-7; maybe TRBD1 (6 bases). Germline loops: CDR1 LGHNA, CDR2 YSLEER. Trimming stripped 3 bases from V and 3 bases from J, with 15 bases between. The CDR3 runs to 15 residues. CDR3 amino acids: CASSQTDSSVYEQYF. The CDR3 coding sequence is TGCGCCAGCAGCCAGACGGACAGCTCCGTCTACGAGCAGTACTTC.